The rows below give T cell receptor beta chains drawn from one sample of a study of monozygotic twins with inflammatory bowel disease. TCRdb re-called the 5' RACE reads and gives one entry per CDR3 protein, without DNA. The table lists about 300,000 distinct CDR3 sequences. Sequencing input: blood. The receptors stem from a human donor with ulcerative colitis or Crohn's disease, or a healthy co-twin of an affected twin (not recorded which). CDR3s include the opening cysteine and the closing phenylalanine or tryptophan.

V gene: TRBV7-9; J gene: TRBJ2-7; CDR3 protein: CASSSTGQPYEQYF
V gene: TRBV15; J gene: TRBJ1-1; CDR3 protein: CATSKTKPGQGTHEAFF
V gene: TRBV5-1; J gene: TRBJ1-4; CDR3 protein: CASSLEHRAIGEKLFF
V gene: TRBV12-3/TRBV12-4; J gene: TRBJ1-5; CDR3 protein: CASSHLSNQPQHF
V gene: TRBV19; J gene: TRBJ2-3; CDR3 protein: CASASGGFTDTQYF
V gene: TRBV18; J gene: TRBJ1-4; CDR3 protein: CASSPPGQYEKLFF
V gene: TRBV5-4; J gene: TRBJ2-7; CDR3 protein: CASSPGTSGGAIEQYF
V gene: TRBV28; J gene: TRBJ1-3; CDR3 protein: CASSFYGGGRGNTIYF
V gene: TRBV12-3/TRBV12-4; J gene: TRBJ1-5; CDR3 protein: CASSPSGPRNQPQHF
V gene: TRBV5-1; J gene: TRBJ2-2; CDR3 protein: CASSLVEGRGTTGELFF
V gene: TRBV4-3; J gene: TRBJ2-1; CDR3 protein: CASSDLAGSSSYNEQFF
V gene: TRBV12-3/TRBV12-4; J gene: TRBJ2-3; CDR3 protein: CASSLAGSVYTDTQYF
V gene: TRBV12-3/TRBV12-4; J gene: TRBJ1-1; CDR3 protein: CASSPRGIMNTEAFF
V gene: TRBV12-3/TRBV12-4; J gene: TRBJ1-5; CDR3 protein: CASRNQGFNQPQHF
V gene: TRBV28; J gene: TRBJ2-7; CDR3 protein: CASSSAGTGFHEQYF
V gene: TRBV6-1; J gene: TRBJ2-7; CDR3 protein: CASSEAPHEQYF
V gene: TRBV20-1; J gene: TRBJ2-1; CDR3 protein: CSAVHFGLADNEQFF
V gene: TRBV9; J gene: TRBJ2-7; CDR3 protein: CASSVVGQNDEQYF
V gene: TRBV9; J gene: TRBJ1-4; CDR3 protein: CASSVATGQVNEKLFF
V gene: TRBV15; J gene: TRBJ1-6; CDR3 protein: CATSSRNSPLHF